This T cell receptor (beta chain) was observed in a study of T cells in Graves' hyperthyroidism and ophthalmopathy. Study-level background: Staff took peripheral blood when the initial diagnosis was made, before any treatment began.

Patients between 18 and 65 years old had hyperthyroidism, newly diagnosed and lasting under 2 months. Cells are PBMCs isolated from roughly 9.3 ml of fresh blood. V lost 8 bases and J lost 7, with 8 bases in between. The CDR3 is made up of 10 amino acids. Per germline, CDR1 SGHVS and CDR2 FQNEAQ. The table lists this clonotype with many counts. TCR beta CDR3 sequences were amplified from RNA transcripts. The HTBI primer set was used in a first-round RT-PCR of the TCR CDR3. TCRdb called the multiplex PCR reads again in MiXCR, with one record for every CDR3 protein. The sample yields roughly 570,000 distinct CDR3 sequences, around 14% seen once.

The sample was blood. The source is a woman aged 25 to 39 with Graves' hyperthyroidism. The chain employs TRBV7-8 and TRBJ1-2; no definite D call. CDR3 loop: CASRNGGYTF. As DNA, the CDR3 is TGTGCCAGCCGCAACGGTGGCTACACCTTC. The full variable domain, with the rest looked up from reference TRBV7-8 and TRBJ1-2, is GAGVSQSPRYKVAKRGQDVALRCDPISGHVSLFWYQQALGQGPEFLTYFQNEAQLDKSGLPSDRFFAERPEGSVSTLKIQRTQQEDSAVYLCASRNGGYTFGSGTRLTVV.